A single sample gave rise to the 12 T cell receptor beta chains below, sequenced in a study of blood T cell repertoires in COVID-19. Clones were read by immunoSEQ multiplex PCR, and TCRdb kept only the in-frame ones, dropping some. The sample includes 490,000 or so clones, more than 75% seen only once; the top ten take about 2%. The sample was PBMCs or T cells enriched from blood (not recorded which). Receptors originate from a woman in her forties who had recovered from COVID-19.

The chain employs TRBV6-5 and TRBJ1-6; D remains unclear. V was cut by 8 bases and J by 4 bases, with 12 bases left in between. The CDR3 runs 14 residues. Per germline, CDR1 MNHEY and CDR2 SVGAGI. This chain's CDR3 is CASHPGPYNSPLHF. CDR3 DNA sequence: TGTGCCAGCCACCCAGGCCCGTATAATTCACCCCTCCACTTT.

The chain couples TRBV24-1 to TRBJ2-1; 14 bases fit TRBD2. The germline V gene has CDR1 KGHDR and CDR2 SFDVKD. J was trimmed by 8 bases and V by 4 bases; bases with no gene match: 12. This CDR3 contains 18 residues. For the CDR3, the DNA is TGTGCCACCAGTGACCCCAGCCGACTAGCGGGAGGGCGGGATGAGCAGTTCTTC. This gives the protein CATSDPSRLAGGRDEQFF.

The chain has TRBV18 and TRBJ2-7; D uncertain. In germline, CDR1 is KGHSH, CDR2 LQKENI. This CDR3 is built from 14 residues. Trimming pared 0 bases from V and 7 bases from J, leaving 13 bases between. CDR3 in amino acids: CASSPPQVSEEQYF. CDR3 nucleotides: TGTGCCAGCTCACCACCGCAGGTCTCAGAAGAGCAGTACTTC.

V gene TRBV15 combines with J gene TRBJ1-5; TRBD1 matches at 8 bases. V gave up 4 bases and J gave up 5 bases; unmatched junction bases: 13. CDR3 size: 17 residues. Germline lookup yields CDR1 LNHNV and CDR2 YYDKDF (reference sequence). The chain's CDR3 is CATSTGGAAIRYQPQHF. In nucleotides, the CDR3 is TGTGCCACCAGCACAGGGGGCGCGGCGATCCGATATCAGCCCCAGCATTTT.

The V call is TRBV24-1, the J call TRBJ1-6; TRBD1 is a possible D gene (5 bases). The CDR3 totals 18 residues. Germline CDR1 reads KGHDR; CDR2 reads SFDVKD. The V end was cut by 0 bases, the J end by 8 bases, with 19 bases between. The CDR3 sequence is CATSDLLGWGDVDSPLHF. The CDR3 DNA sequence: TGTGCCACCAGTGATTTGTTAGGTTGGGGGGACGTGGATTCACCCCTCCACTTT.

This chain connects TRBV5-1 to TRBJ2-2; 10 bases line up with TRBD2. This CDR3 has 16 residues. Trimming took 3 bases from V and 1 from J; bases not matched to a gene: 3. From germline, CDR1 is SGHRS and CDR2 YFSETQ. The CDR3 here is CASSSIAGGNTGELFF. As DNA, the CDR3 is TGCGCCAGCAGCTCTATAGCGGGAGGGAACACCGGGGAGCTGTTTTTT. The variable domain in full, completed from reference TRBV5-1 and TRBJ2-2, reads KAGVTQTPRYLIKTRGQQVTLSCSPISGHRSVSWYQQTPGQGLQFLFEYFSETQRNKGNFPGRFSGRQFSNSRSEMNVSTLELGDSALYLCASSSIAGGNTGELFFGEGSRLTVL.

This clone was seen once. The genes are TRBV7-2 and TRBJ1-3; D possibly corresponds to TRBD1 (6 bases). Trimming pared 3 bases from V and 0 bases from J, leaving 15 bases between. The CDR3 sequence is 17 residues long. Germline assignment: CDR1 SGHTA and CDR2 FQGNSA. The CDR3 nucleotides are TGTGCCAGCAGCTTGATTAAGGGGGTACACTCTGGAAACACCATATATTTT. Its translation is CASSLIKGVHSGNTIYF. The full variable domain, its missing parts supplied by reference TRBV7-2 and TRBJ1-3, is GAGVSQSPSNKVTEKGKDVELRCDPISGHTALYWYRQSLGQGLEFLIYFQGNSAPDKSGLPSDRFSAERTGGSVSTLTIQRTQQEDSAVYLCASSLIKGVHSGNTIYFGEGSWLTVV.

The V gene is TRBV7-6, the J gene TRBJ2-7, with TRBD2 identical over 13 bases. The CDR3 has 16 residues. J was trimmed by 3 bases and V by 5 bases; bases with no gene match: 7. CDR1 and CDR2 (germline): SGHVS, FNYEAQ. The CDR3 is CASSPPGTSGNYEQYF. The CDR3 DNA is TGTGCCAGCAGCCCCCCCGGGACTAGCGGGAACTACGAGCAGTACTTC.

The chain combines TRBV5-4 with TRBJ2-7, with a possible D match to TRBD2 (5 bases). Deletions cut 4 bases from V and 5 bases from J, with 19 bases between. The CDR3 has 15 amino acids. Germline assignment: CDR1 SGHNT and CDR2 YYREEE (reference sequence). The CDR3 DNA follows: TGTGCCAGCAGCCAGAAGACTACCCGAGACCACGAGCAGTACTTC. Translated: CASSQKTTRDHEQYF.

For the CDR3, the DNA is TGTGCCATCCAGGGTTACACCGGGGAGCTGTTTTTT. It translates to CAIQGYTGELFF. The J gene is TRBJ2-2, the V gene TRBV6-6; D might be TRBD1 (5 bases). V lost 10 bases and J 3 bases, leaving 9 bases between the germline ends. Germline loops: CDR1 MNHNY, CDR2 SVGAGI (reference sequence). The CDR3 is 12 residues long.

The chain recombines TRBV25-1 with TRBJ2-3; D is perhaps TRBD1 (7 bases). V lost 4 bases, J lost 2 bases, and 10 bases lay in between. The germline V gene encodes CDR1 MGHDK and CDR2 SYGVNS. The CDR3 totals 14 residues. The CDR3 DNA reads TGTGCCAGCAGTGCAGGGGGGAACACAGATACGCAGTATTTT. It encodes CASSAGGNTDTQYF.

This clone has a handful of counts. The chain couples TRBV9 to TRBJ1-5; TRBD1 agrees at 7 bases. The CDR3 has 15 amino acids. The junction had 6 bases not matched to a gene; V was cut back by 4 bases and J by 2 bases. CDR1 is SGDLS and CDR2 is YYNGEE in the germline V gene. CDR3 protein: CASSPGQAGNQPQHF. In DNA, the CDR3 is TGTGCCAGCAGCCCAGGACAGGCGGGCAATCAGCCCCAGCATTTT.